This T cell receptor (beta chain) was sequenced during a study of response to subunit inactivated influenza vaccine. Study findings and constraints: The study's authors posited that every seasonal influenza vaccination enlists few new T cells.

TCRdb re-called the RT-PCR reads with MiXCR, one entry per CDR3 protein. In the table there are around 530,000 distinct CDR3 sequences, roughly 10% of which are singletons. This clonotype was recorded a few times. Antigen specificity is unknown. The CDR3 covers 16 residues. Germline V lookup: CDR1 SGHAT, CDR2 FQNNGV. Trimming shortened V by 1 base and J by 6 bases, and 15 bases separated the two germline ends. The origin of this receptor is a man aged 50 to 60 who received an inactivated influenza vaccine. V is TRBV11-2 and J is TRBJ2-2; D possibly corresponds to TRBD2 (5 bases). The sample in question was PBMCs from blood, obtained on the day of vaccination. The CDR3 DNA reads as TGTGCCAGCAGCTTAGCGGGCAGTTTTAGCGCCGGGGAGCTGTTTTTT. It specifies CASSLAGSFSAGELFF. The full variable domain, its missing parts supplied by reference TRBV11-2 and TRBJ2-2, is EAGVAQSPRYKIIEKRQSVAFWCNPISGHATLYWYQQILGQGPKLLIQFQNNGVVDDSQLPKDRFSAERLKGVDSTLKIQPAKLEDSAVYLCASSLAGSFSAGELFFGEGSRLTVL.